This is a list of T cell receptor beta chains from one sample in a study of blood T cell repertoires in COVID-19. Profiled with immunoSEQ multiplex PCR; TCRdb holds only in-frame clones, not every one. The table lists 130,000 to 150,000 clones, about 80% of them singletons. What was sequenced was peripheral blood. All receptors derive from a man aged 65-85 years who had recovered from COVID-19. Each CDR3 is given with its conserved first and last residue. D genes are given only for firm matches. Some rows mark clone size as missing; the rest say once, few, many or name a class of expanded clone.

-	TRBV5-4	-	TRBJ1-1	TGTGCCAGCAGCTTACAAGGGGCCGGGAGGAACACTGAAGCTTTCTTT	CASSLQGAGRNTEAFF
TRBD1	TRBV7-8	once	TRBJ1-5	TGTGCCAGCAGCTTAGCGGTGACAGGGTTGAACAATCAGCCCCAGCATTTT	CASSLAVTGLNNQPQHF
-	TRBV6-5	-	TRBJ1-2	TGTGCCAGCAGTTACTTATTGGGGCGGACTAACTATGGCTACACCTTC	CASSYLLGRTNYGYTF
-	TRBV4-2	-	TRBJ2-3	TGTGCCAGCAGCCAGGGTTACGCTACTAGTACAGATACGCAGTATTTT	CASSQGYATSTDTQYF
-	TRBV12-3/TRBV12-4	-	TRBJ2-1	TGTGCCAGCACCTCCGGGGGTTACAATGAGCAGTTCTTC	CASTSGGYNEQFF
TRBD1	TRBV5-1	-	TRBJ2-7	TGCGCCAGCAGCTTGGAAACTTGGGACAGGGGGATCTACGAGCAGTACTTC	CASSLETWDRGIYEQYF
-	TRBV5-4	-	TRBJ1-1	TGTGCCAGCAGCTTGTGGCTTCGCCCGGGGACTGAAGCTTTCTTT	CASSLWLRPGTEAFF
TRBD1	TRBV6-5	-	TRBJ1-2	TGTGCCAGCAAGCGCCGGGACAGTGCTAACTATGGCTACACCTTC	CASKRRDSANYGYTF
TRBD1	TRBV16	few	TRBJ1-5	TGTGCCAGCAGCCAATGGGGCAGGGGGGATCAGCCCCAGCATTTT	CASSQWGRGDQPQHF
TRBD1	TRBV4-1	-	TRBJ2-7	TGCGCCAGCAGCCAGGCGGTCCTCCGGGACAGGGACGACGAGCAGTACTTC	CASSQAVLRDRDDEQYF
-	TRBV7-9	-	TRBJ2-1	TGTGCCAGCAGTGACGGACTCATTGGGCTCAATGAGCAGTTCTTC	CASSDGLIGLNEQFF
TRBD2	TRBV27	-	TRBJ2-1	TGTGCCAGCTCGGGACTAGCGGGAGGTGGCAATGAGCAGTTCTTC	CASSGLAGGGNEQFF
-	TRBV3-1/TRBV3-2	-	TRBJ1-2	TGTGCCAGCAGCCAAGATAGGCGGATGGCCACTTATGGCTACACCTTC	CASSQDRRMATYGYTF
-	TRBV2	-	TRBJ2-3	TGTGCCAGCAGGGATAAGGGGGGGCGCACAGATACGCAGTATTTT	CASRDKGGRTDTQYF
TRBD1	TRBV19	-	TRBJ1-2	TGTGCCAGTAGTAACGGACAGGGGTCAGACTATAATGGCTACACCTTC	CASSNGQGSDYNGYTF
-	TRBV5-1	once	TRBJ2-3	TGCGCCAGCAGCTTAGGAGGGGCGAGCACAGATACGCAGTATTTT	CASSLGGASTDTQYF
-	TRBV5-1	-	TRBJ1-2	TGCGCCAGCAGCTTGTTGGCGTCCGCGGAGGGAGGCTACACCTTC	CASSLLASAEGGYTF
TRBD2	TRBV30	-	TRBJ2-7	TGTGCCTGGAGTTGGGGGGGCGAGCAGTACTTC	CAWSWGGEQYF
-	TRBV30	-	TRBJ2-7	TGTGCCTGGACGCCTAGCCGCCTGGGGGGGCAGTACTTC	CAWTPSRLGGQYF
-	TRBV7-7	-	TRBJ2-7	TGTGCCAGCAGCTTAGGGAGGGGCTCGGCCTACGAGCAGTACTTC	CASSLGRGSAYEQYF
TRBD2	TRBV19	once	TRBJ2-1	TGTGCCTCCCACCGAGGCGGGAGCGGGTGGAATGAGCAGTTCTTC	CASHRGGSGWNEQFF
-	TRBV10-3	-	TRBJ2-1	TGTGCCATCAGTGAGTCCCGCCAGTACAATGAGCAGTTCTTC	CAISESRQYNEQFF
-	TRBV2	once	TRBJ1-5	TGTGCCAGCAGTGAGGAGGGGCCGAGCAATCAGCCCCAGCATTTT	CASSEEGPSNQPQHF
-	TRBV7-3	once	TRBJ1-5	TGTGCCAGCAGCCTAGATGGGTATCAGCCCCAGCATTTT	CASSLDGYQPQHF
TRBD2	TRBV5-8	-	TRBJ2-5	TGTGCCAGCAGCTTGTGGGTACTAGCGGATCATAAACAAGAGACCCAGTACTTC	CASSLWVLADHKQETQYF